This T cell receptor (beta chain) was obtained from a study of blood T cell repertoires in COVID-19 (dated by TCRdb to the early 2020s). At the level of the whole study: The collaborator samples originated in the United States, Italy and Spain and spanned the acute and convalescent phases of COVID-19. The material from the prospective study consisted of cDNA or gDNA derived from T cells, B-cell-depleted T cells, or PBMCs. The dataset comprised deeply sampled blood TCRbeta repertoires from subjects exposed to, actively infected with, or recovered from COVID-19. The repertoires were made available in a free public database intended to serve as a resource for research on the immune response to SARS-CoV-2. The samples were drawn from the first 160 participants of the ongoing ImmuneRACE study and from 1,200 or so subjects provided by 6 global collaborators. Sample metadata almost always included a de-identified subject ID, COVID-19 status, age in years and sex. Where available, HLA class I and class II types were taken from metadata supplied by the sample provider and were not determined by assay-based typing. What the study reported, not specific to this receptor: The quantity of clinical and demographic metadata differed by source and by participant and was supplied without curation.

This clone appeared once. Its antigen is currently not known. No base qualities exist here, and no much larger clone lies one base off it. A second Seattle source provided samples from volunteer blood donors who had recovered from COVID-19. Collaborating institutions collected whole blood in K2EDTA tubes following their own protocols. For TCRbeta analysis, collaborators shipped samples as frozen whole blood, isolated PBMCs, or DNA extracted from either of those sample types. V is cut back by 0 bases and J by 1 base, with 6 bases in the junction unmatched. From its cysteine to its phenylalanine, the CDR3 spans 19 amino acids. Only the CDR3 DNA is retained, 57 bases long and in frame from the first base. The germline V gene sets CDR1 to KGHSH and CDR2 to LQKENI. The immunoSEQ Assay, a bias-controlled multiplex PCR, was used to amplify TCRbeta CDR3 regions from genomic DNA. In the source study's methods: The number of nucleated cells in each sample was estimated from the amplification of reference gene primers within the assay. Sequence reads were collapsed and filtered to measure the absolute abundance of every unique TCRbeta CDR3 rearrangement. For each sample, productive Simpson clonality was calculated as the square root of Simpson's diversity index over productive rearrangements. Here the immuneACCESS table is served through TCRdb, limited to in-frame sequences with V and J called. Missing clones are a known gap in these copies; in checked studies unresolved V genes cover under half, and the rest lacks a known reason. That table supplies the V and J calls and clone size; D and trimming were determined from the DNA. The table for this sample lists a few hundred thousand clones; around 86% of them were counted only once. In total, the top ten clones hold 0.94% of the sample.

This sequence originates from a woman between 35 and 50 years old who had recovered from COVID-19. The chain is assembled from TRBV18 and TRBJ2-4; a stretch of 13 junction bases matches TRBD2. Material for sequencing was peripheral blood. The nucleotide sequence is given as TGTGCCAGCTCACCACCGGGACTAGCGGGAATGGTGGCCAAAAACATTCAGTACTTC. This sequence encodes CASSPPGLAGMVAKNIQYF.